The sequence of this T cell receptor beta chain was determined in a study of blood T cells in healthy people across ages. Study-level results: Greater diversity and more naive CD4+ cells were seen in long-lived donors than in aged donors.

A few counts support this clonotype. Its specificity is not known. From germline, CDR1 is SGHTA and CDR2 FQGNSA. V lost 1 base, J lost 3 bases, and 7 bases lay in between. The CDR3 is 13 amino acids. Primed by a sample-barcoded 5' primer and a J-beta primer mix, a second PCR proceeded for about 6 to 11 cycles. A template-switch adaptor containing 12 random nucleotides labeled each cDNA molecule. Every sample returned 2.5 million or more CDR3-containing paired-end reads. TCRdb recomputed calls from the 5' RACE reads with MiXCR, one row per CDR3 protein. Among fewer than 1,000,000 distinct CDR3 sequences listed, 35% to 50% were seen once.

The sequence was collected from a man older than 75 in good health. V is TRBV7-2 and J is TRBJ2-7; no firm D call. The sequenced sample consisted of blood. CDR3 sequence reads: CASSLEGRYEQYF. The DNA of the CDR3 is TGTGCCAGCAGCTTAGAGGGTCGCTACGAGCAGTACTTC.